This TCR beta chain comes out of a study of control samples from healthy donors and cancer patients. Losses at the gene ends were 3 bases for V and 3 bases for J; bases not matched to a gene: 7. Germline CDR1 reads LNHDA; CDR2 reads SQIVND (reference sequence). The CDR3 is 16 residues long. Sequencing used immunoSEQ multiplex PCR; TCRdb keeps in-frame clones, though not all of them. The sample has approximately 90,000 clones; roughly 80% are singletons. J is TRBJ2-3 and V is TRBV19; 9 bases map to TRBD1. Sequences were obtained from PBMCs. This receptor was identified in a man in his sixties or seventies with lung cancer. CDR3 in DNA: TGTGCCAGTAGTATCCCTGGGACAGGGTGGACAGATACGCAGTATTTT. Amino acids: CASSIPGTGWTDTQYF.